The T cell receptor beta chain under discussion was sequenced for a study of cytomegalovirus exposure and HLA in healthy donors. Study results and limitations: The only immune exposure information that was available was CMV serostatus. In a later analysis, TCR beta V- and J-gene trimming was associated with a missense DCLRE1C variant.

Researchers ran the PCR with 60 Vbeta and 13 Jbeta primers. Using immunoSEQ multiplex PCR, the repertoire was profiled, and TCRdb retains in-frame clones only, with some absent. The record lists around 75,000 clones, of which the ten most abundant hold about an eighth. On this clone: The target antigen is unknown.

The CDR3 totals 15 residues. The V and J ends lost 4 bases and 0 bases, in that order; junction bases with no gene match: 3. Germline V gives CDR1 SGHRS, CDR2 YFSETQ. The source of this sequence is a man over 45 in good health and CMV-seropositive. The sequenced sample was PBMCs. The chain is built from TRBV5-1 and TRBJ2-2; 7 bases are a match to TRBD1. The CDR3 sequence is CASSPGTANTGELFF. The CDR3 nucleotides read TGCGCCAGCAGCCCCGGGACAGCGAACACCGGGGAGCTGTTTTTT. The entire variable domain, with the rest obtained from reference TRBV5-1 and TRBJ2-2, is as follows: KAGVTQTPRYLIKTRGQQVTLSCSPISGHRSVSWYQQTPGQGLQFLFEYFSETQRNKGNFPGRFSGRQFSNSRSEMNVSTLELGDSALYLCASSPGTANTGELFFGEGSRLTVL.